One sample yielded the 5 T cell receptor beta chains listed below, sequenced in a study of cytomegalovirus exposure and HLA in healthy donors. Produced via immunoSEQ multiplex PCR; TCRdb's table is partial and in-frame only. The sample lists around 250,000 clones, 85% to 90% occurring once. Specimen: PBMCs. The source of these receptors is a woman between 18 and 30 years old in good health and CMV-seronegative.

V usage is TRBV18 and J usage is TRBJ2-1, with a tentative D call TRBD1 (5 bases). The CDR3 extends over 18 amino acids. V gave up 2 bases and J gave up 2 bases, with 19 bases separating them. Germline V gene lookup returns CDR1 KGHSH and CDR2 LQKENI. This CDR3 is CASSPLGRNTRAYNEQFF. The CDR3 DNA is TGTGCCAGCTCACCATTAGGCCGGAATACCAGGGCCTACAATGAGCAGTTCTTC.

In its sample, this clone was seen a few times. The CDR3 is CASSWTGPNSPLHF. For the CDR3, the DNA is TGTGCCAGCAGTTGGACTGGACCAAATTCACCCCTCCACTTT. The chain has TRBV27 and TRBJ1-6; the D is unclear. Looked up from germline, CDR1 is MNHEY and CDR2 is SMNVEV (reference sequence). The CDR3 is 14 residues long. Trimming shortened V by 4 bases and J by 7 bases, and 11 bases separated the two germline ends.

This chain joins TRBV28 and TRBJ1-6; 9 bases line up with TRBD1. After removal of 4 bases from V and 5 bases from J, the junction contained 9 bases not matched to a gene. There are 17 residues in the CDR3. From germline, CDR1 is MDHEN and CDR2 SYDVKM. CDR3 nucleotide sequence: TGTGCCAGCAGTTACCGGGACAGGGTACGGAATAATTCACCCCTCCACTTT. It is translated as CASSYRDRVRNNSPLHF.

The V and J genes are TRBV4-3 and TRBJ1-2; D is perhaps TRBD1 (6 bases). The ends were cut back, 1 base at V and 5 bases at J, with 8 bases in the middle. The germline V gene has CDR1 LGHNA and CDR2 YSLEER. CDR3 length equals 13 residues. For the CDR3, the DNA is TGCGCCAGCAGCCAAGGAGGGGGTTATGGCTACACCTTC. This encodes CASSQGGGYGYTF.

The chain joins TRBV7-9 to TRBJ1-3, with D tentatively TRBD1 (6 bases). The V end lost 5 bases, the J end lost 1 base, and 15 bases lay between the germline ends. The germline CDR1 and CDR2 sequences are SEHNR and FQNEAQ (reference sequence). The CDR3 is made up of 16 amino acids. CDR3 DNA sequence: TGTGCCAGCAGCGCGACACTAGGGGGTTCTGGAAACACCATATATTTT. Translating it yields CASSATLGGSGNTIYF.